This note documents a single TCR beta chain sequence. Its binding antigen is unknown. No much larger clone exists at a distance of one base, and base qualities are not known. The data are from a study of blood T cell repertoires in COVID-19 (dated by TCRdb to between 2020 and 2021). In terms of the full investigation: The collaborator samples originated in the United States, Italy and Spain and spanned the acute and convalescent phases of COVID-19. The dataset comprised deeply sampled blood TCRbeta repertoires from subjects exposed to, actively infected with, or recovered from COVID-19. A freely available public database, intended as a resource for researchers studying the immune response to SARS-CoV-2, is where the repertoires were released. Where HLA class I and class II types were available, the types were taken from metadata supplied by the sample provider, not from assay-based typing. The prospective study material was composed of cDNA or gDNA derived from T cells, B-cell-depleted T cells, or PBMCs. The samples were drawn from two sources: the first 160 participants of the ongoing ImmuneRACE study, and over 1,000 subjects contributed by 6 global collaborators. The sample metadata nearly always contained a de-identified subject ID, COVID-19 status, age in years and sex.

The research as a whole found: The amount of clinical and demographic metadata varied by source and participant and was provided uncurated.

Another Seattle source contributed samples from volunteer blood donors who had recovered from COVID-19. Each collaborating institution followed its own protocols to collect whole blood in K2EDTA tubes. For TCRbeta analysis, collaborator samples were shipped as frozen whole blood, as isolated PBMCs, or as DNA extracted from either sample type. There are 14 amino acids in the CDR3, from cysteine to phenylalanine inclusive. Of all the DNA, just the CDR3 is kept, 42 bases in frame from base 1. V is pared back by 2 bases and J by 6 bases, with 11 bases lying between the germline termini. The germline V gene (reference sequence) provides CDR1 MNHNY and CDR2 SVGAGI. TCRbeta CDR3 regions were amplified from genomic DNA using the immunoSEQ Assay, a bias-controlled multiplex PCR. The authors processed their data as follows. The number of nucleated cells in each sample was estimated by amplification of reference gene primers within the assay. Sequence reads were collapsed and filtered to measure the absolute abundance of every unique TCRbeta CDR3 rearrangement. Productive Simpson clonality was computed per sample as the square root of Simpson's diversity index over productive rearrangements. TCRdb limited this immuneACCESS table to in-frame rearrangements with V and J called. A share of clones is missing; checked studies link under half to unresolved V genes, and the rest is unexplained. From that table come the V and J calls and clone size; the DNA was used to work out D and trimming. The sample profile shows about 280,000 clones; about four fifths of them were found once. The top ten hold 8% to 10% of the sample.

The TCR was taken from a woman between 45 and 65 years old who had recovered from COVID-19. The V gene is TRBV6-6 and the J gene is TRBJ2-1, with a tentative D gene TRBD2 over 7 matching bases. Input material: peripheral blood. The CDR3 in this case is CASSYGGALNEQFF. At the DNA level, the sequence is TGTGCCAGCAGTTACGGGGGGGCTCTCAATGAGCAGTTCTTC.